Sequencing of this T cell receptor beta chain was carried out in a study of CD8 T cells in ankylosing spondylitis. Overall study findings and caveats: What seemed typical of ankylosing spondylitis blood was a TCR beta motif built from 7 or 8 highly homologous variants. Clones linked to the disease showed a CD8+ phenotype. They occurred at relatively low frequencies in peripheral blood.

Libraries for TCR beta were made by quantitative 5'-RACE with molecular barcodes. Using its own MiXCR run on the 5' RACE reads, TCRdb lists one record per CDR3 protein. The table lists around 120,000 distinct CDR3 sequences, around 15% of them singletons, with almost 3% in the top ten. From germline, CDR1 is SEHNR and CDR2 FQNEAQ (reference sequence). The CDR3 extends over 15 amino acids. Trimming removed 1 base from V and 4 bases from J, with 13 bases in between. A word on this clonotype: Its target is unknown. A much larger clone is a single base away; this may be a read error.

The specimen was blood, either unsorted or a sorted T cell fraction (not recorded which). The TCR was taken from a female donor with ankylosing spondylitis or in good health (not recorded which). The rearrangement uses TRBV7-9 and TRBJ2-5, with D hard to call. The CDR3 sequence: CASSLERHVGETQYF. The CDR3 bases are TGTGCCAGCAGCTTAGAGCGTCATGTTGGAGAGACCCAGTACTTC.